The T cell receptor (beta chain) described here comes from a study of read filtering for tumor transcriptome and immune sequencing. General study findings and limits: Without single-read clonotypes, shared clonotype proportions correlated more between IR-seq and RNA-seq.

Bone marrow was sampled from every patient at the time of active disease. The CDR3 covers 16 residues. Unmatched junction bases numbered 7, after V lost 2 bases and J lost 4 bases. The germline V gene encodes CDR1 GTSNPN and CDR2 SVGIG (reference sequence). From roughly 0.4 ug of RNA, a library with molecular barcoded alpha/delta and beta/gamma adaptors was made. Each CDR3 protein gets one entry after TCRdb re-called the reads with MiXCR. Of 65,000 or so distinct CDR3 sequences detected, approximately 18% appear once; the ten largest clones hold about a tenth. This clonotype was counted many times. The antigen is undetermined.

The source material was a population of CD138-negative cells sorted from bone marrow. The rearrangement joins TRBV30 to TRBJ1-4; 10 bases fit TRBD1. The origin of this receptor is a donor aged 40 or older with multiple myeloma. The CDR3 sequence: CAWSTRQGAGNEKLFF. DNA of the CDR3: TGTGCCTGGAGTACGCGACAGGGGGCTGGTAATGAAAAACTGTTTTTT.